This T cell receptor beta chain was sequenced for a study of T cells in Graves' hyperthyroidism and ophthalmopathy. There were TCR beta CDR3 regions amplified from RNA transcripts. TCR CDR3 regions were first amplified by RT-PCR with HTBI primers. MiXCR, applied by TCRdb to the multiplex PCR reads, yields one record per CDR3 protein. There are about 600,000 distinct CDR3 sequences in the sample; approximately 15% occur only once, and roughly 3.5% lies in the top ten. The junction had 5 bases not matched to a gene; V was cut back by 0 bases and J by 1 base. CDR1 and CDR2 (germline): SGHRS, YFSETQ. The CDR3 has 17 amino acids. This clonotype has at least ten counts. Isolation of PBMCs was performed on about 10 ml fresh peripheral blood.

The rearrangement uses TRBV5-1 and TRBJ1-5, with 9 bases fitting TRBD1. Sequenced: blood. This TCR came from a woman aged 40 to 50 with Graves' ophthalmopathy. The CDR3 region is CASSLGSGQGSNQPQHF. CDR3 nucleotide sequence: TGCGCCAGCAGCTTGGGTTCCGGACAGGGGAGCAATCAGCCCCAGCATTTT.